This entry is about one T cell receptor beta chain. Its target is not known. The data are from a study of cytomegalovirus exposure and HLA in healthy donors. CDR3 length: 15 amino acids. V lost 0 bases, J lost 6 bases, and 4 bases stayed unmatched. CDR1 is SGHTA, CDR2 FQGNSA, per germline. The primer mix had 60 Vbeta and 13 Jbeta primers. Some clones are missing from TCRdb's copy, which holds only in-frame ones; the method was immunoSEQ multiplex PCR. The table lists roughly 130,000 clones, 80% of them singletons, with 1% in the top ten. Points from the study as a whole: Indistinguishable V segments, including TRBV6-2 and TRBV6-3, were excluded.

Material: PBMCs. The J gene is TRBJ1-5, the V gene TRBV7-2; 8 nucleotides line up with TRBD1. The sequence came from a man aged 40-49 years in good health and CMV-seronegative. CDR3 loop: CASSLAQGAAQPQHF. DNA for the CDR3: TGTGCCAGCAGCTTAGCGCAGGGGGCCGCTCAGCCCCAGCATTTT.